This paragraph reports one T cell receptor (beta chain). The antigen is undetermined. This sample is drawn from a study of blood T cells in healthy people across ages. Findings and limits, study-wide: Long-lived donors exceeded aged donors in naive CD4+ cells and diversity. Per-million-T-cell TCR beta diversity fell roughly linearly with age.

Germline CDR1 reads ENHRY; CDR2 reads SYGVKD. The CDR3 consists of 20 residues. J was trimmed by 4 bases and V by 3 bases; bases with no gene match: 15. Using a J-beta primer mix together with a sample-barcoded 5' primer, a second PCR was run for about 6 to 11 cycles. TCRdb re-derived calls from the 5' RACE reads in MiXCR, one entry per CDR3 protein. The sample lists about 600,000 distinct CDR3 sequences; around 48% were seen once. The sample providers were healthy Caucasian people from Russia, aged roughly 6 to 95. Each sample had at least 6.5 million PBMCs isolated. The chain employs TRBV10-3 and TRBJ2-1; 13 positions match TRBD2. Specimen: blood. The sequence came from a man of 80 years or more in good health. The CDR3 here is CAISEGLAGDLRKTYNEQFF. CDR3 DNA sequence: TGTGCCATCAGTGAAGGACTAGCGGGAGATTTACGGAAGACTTACAATGAGCAGTTCTTC.